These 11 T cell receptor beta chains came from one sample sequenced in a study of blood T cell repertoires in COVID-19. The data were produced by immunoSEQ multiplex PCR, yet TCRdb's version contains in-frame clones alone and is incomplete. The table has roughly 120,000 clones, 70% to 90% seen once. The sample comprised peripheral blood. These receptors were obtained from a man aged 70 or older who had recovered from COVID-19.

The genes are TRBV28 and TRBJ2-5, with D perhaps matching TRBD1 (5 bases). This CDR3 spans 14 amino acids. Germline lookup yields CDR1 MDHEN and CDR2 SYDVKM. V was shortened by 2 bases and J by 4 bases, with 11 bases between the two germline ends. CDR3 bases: TGTGCCAGCAGTTTAACCGGAAGGGGAGAGACCCAGTACTTC. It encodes CASSLTGRGETQYF.

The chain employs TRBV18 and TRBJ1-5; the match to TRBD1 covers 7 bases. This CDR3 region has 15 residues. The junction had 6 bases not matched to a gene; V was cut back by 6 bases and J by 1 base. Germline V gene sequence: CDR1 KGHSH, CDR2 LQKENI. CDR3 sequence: CASSLQTGSNQPQHF. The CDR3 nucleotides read TGTGCCAGCTCCCTACAGACAGGGAGCAATCAGCCCCAGCATTTT.

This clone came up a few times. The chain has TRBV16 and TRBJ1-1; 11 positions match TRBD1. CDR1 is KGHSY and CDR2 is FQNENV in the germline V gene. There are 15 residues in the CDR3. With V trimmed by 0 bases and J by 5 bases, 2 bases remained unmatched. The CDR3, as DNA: TGTGCCAGCAGCCAATCGGGACAGGGGGTAACTGAAGCTTTCTTT. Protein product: CASSQSGQGVTEAFF.

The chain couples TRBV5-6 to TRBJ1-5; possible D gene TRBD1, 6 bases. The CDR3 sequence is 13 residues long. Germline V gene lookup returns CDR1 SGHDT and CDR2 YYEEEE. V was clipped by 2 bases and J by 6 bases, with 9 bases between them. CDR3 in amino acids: CASSFAGAQPQHF. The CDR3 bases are TGTGCCAGCAGCTTCGCAGGGGCTCAGCCCCAGCATTTT.

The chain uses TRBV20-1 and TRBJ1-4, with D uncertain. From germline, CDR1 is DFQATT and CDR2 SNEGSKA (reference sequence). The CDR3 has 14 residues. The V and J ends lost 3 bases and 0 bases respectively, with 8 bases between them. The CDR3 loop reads CSASDGPTNEKLFF. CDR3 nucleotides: TGCAGTGCTAGTGACGGTCCAACTAATGAAAAACTGTTTTTT.

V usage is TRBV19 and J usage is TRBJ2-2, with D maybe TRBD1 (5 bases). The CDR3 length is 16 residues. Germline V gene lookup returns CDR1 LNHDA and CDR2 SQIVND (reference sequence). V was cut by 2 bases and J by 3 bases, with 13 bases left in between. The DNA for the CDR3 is TGTGCCAGTAGTATAAGGGGCCGGGTGGACACCGGGGAGCTGTTTTTT. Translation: CASSIRGRVDTGELFF.

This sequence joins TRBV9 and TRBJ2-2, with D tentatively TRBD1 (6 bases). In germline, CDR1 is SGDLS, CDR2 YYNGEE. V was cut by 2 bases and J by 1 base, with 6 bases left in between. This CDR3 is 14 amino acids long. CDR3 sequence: CASSVTGNTGELFF. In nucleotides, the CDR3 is TGTGCCAGCAGCGTGACAGGGAACACCGGGGAGCTGTTTTTT. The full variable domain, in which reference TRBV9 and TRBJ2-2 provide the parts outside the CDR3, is DSGVTQTPKHLITATGQRVTLRCSPRSGDLSVYWYQQSLDQGLQFLIQYYNGEERAKGNILERFSAQQFPDLHSELNLSSLELGDSALYFCASSVTGNTGELFFGEGSRLTVL.

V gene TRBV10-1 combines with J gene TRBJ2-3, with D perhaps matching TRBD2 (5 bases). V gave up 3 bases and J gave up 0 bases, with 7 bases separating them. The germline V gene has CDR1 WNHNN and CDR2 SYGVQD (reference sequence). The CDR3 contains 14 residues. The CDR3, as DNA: TGCGCCAGCAGTGAACGGACTAGCACAGATACGCAGTATTTT. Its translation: CASSERTSTDTQYF.

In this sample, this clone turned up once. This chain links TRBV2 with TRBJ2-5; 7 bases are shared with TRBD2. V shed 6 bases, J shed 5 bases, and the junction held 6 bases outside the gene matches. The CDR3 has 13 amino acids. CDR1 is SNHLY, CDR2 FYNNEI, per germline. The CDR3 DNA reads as TGTGCCAGCAGCAGTAGACTAGCTGAGACCCAGTACTTC. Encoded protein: CASSSRLAETQYF.

The CDR3 reads CSVFGGRADYGYTF. CDR3 DNA: TGCAGCGTTTTTGGCGGCAGGGCAGACTATGGCTACACCTTC. The chain recombines TRBV29-1 with TRBJ1-2; D is perhaps TRBD1 (5 bases). CDR3 length equals 14 residues. CDR1 SQVTM and CDR2 ANQGSEA come from the germline V gene. Trimming removed 5 bases at V and 3 bases at J, with 16 bases between.

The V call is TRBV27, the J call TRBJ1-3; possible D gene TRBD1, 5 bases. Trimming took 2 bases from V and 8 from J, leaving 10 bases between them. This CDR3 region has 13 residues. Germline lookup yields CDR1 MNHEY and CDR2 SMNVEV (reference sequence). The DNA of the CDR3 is TGTGCCAGCAGTTTAGGTCAGGGCTACACCATATATTTT. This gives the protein CASSLGQGYTIYF.